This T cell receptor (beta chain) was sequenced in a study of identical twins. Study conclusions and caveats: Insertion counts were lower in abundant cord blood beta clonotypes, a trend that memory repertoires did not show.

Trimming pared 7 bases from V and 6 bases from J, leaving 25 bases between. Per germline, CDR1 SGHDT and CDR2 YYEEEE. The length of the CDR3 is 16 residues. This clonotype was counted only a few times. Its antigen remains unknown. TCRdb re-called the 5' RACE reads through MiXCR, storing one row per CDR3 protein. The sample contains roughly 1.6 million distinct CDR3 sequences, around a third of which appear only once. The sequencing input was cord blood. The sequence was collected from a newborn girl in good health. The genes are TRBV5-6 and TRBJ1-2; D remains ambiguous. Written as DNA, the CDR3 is TGTGCCAGCCAGCTACGGGGAATACGACGAGAAAATGGCTACACCTTC. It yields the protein CASQLRGIRRENGYTF. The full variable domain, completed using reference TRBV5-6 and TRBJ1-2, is DAGVTQSPTHLIKTRGQQVTLRCSPKSGHDTVSWYQQALGQGPQFIFQYYEEEERQRGNFPDRFSGHQFPNYSSELNVNALLLGDSALYLCASQLRGIRRENGYTFGSGTRLTVV.